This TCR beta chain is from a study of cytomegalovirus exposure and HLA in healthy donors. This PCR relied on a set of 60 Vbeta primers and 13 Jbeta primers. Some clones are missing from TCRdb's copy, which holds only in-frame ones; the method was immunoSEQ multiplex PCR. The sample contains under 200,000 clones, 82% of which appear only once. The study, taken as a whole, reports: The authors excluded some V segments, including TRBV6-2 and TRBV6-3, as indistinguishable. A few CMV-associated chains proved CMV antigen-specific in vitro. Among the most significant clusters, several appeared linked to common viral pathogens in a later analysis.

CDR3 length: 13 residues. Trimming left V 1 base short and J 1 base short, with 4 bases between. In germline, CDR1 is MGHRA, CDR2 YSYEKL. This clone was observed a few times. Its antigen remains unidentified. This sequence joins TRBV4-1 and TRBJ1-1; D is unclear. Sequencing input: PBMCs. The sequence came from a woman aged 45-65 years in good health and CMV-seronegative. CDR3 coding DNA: TGCGCCAGCAGCCAAGGAGGGAACACTGAAGCTTTCTTT. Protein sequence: CASSQGGNTEAFF.